Listed below are T cell receptor beta chains from one sample, sequenced in a study of cytomegalovirus exposure and HLA in healthy donors. Assay: immunoSEQ multiplex PCR; the TCRdb copy retains only in-frame clones and omits some. Here the sample spans 150,000 to 200,000 clones, roughly 68% being singletons. The material sequenced was PBMCs. These TCRs come from a man in his thirties or forties in good health and CMV-seropositive. Both conserved end residues are part of each CDR3. Each record gives: clone size, D gene, V gene, J gene, CDR3 protein, CDR3 DNA. The D gene is left open where the match is weak. Only part of the rows carry a size: once, few, many, or a class if the clone is expanded.

abundance: NA
d_gene: NA
v_gene: TRBV5-6
j_gene: TRBJ2-7
CDR3aa: CASSPSRQDRLRYEQYF
CDR3nt: TGTGCCAGCAGCCCTTCTCGACAGGACCGATTGAGGTACGAGCAGTACTTC

abundance: NA
d_gene: NA
v_gene: TRBV7-9
j_gene: TRBJ2-7
CDR3aa: CASSLISSYEQYF
CDR3nt: TGTGCCAGCAGCTTAATCAGTTCCTACGAGCAGTACTTC

abundance: NA
d_gene: TRBD1
v_gene: TRBV29-1
j_gene: TRBJ1-5
CDR3aa: CSVRGAGGGQPQHF
CDR3nt: TGCAGCGTCCGTGGTGCAGGGGGCGGTCAGCCCCAGCATTTT

abundance: NA
d_gene: NA
v_gene: TRBV2
j_gene: TRBJ2-3
CDR3aa: CASRHQGSGDTQYF
CDR3nt: TGTGCCAGCAGACATCAGGGCTCTGGGGATACGCAGTATTTT

abundance: NA
d_gene: TRBD1
v_gene: TRBV6-5
j_gene: TRBJ1-4
CDR3aa: CASRIQGLGVGKLFF
CDR3nt: TGTGCCAGCAGAATACAGGGGCTAGGTGTGGGGAAACTGTTTTTT

abundance: NA
d_gene: NA
v_gene: TRBV7-6
j_gene: TRBJ2-7
CDR3aa: CASSLLVGGVEQYF
CDR3nt: TGTGCCAGCAGCTTATTAGTGGGAGGAGTTGAGCAGTACTTC

abundance: NA
d_gene: TRBD2
v_gene: TRBV7-2
j_gene: TRBJ2-1
CDR3aa: CASSRGLAAGFQEQFF
CDR3nt: TGTGCCAGCAGCCGAGGACTAGCGGCAGGGTTTCAGGAGCAGTTCTTC

abundance: few
d_gene: NA
v_gene: TRBV5-1
j_gene: TRBJ2-5
CDR3aa: CASSLIPGAETQYF
CDR3nt: TGCGCCAGCAGCTTAATACCAGGGGCAGAGACCCAGTACTTC

abundance: once
d_gene: NA
v_gene: TRBV6-5
j_gene: TRBJ1-2
CDR3aa: CALAGLDGYTF
CDR3nt: TGTGCCTTGGCGGGGTTGGATGGCTACACCTTC

abundance: NA
d_gene: NA
v_gene: TRBV30
j_gene: TRBJ2-1
CDR3aa: CAWSVRIAVYNEQFF
CDR3nt: TGTGCCTGGAGTGTAAGGATAGCGGTATACAATGAGCAGTTCTTC

abundance: NA
d_gene: TRBD2
v_gene: TRBV7-9
j_gene: TRBJ2-3
CDR3aa: CASSRTSGRETSTDTQYF
CDR3nt: TGTGCCAGCAGCCGGACTAGCGGGAGGGAAACTAGCACAGATACGCAGTATTTT

abundance: many
d_gene: NA
v_gene: TRBV5-1
j_gene: TRBJ1-1
CDR3aa: CASSPGQEAFF
CDR3nt: TGCGCCAGCAGCCCCGGACAGGAAGCTTTCTTT

abundance: NA
d_gene: NA
v_gene: TRBV28
j_gene: TRBJ1-2
CDR3aa: CASRPDRIYGYTF
CDR3nt: TGTGCCAGCAGACCAGACAGGATCTATGGCTACACCTTC

abundance: NA
d_gene: TRBD1
v_gene: TRBV28
j_gene: TRBJ2-7
CDR3aa: CASRTGSYEQYF
CDR3nt: TGTGCCAGTCGGACAGGGTCCTACGAGCAGTACTTC

abundance: few
d_gene: TRBD2
v_gene: TRBV7-8
j_gene: TRBJ2-7
CDR3aa: CASSLPREGEPYEQYF
CDR3nt: TGTGCCAGCAGCTTACCCCGGGAGGGGGAACCCTACGAGCAGTACTTC

abundance: NA
d_gene: NA
v_gene: TRBV30
j_gene: TRBJ1-2
CDR3aa: CALGGLHGYTF
CDR3nt: TGTGCCTTAGGCGGTCTTCATGGCTACACCTTC

abundance: once
d_gene: NA
v_gene: TRBV28
j_gene: TRBJ1-5
CDR3aa: CASSFSAGANQPQHF
CDR3nt: TGTGCCAGCAGTTTCTCGGCGGGGGCAAATCAGCCCCAGCATTTT